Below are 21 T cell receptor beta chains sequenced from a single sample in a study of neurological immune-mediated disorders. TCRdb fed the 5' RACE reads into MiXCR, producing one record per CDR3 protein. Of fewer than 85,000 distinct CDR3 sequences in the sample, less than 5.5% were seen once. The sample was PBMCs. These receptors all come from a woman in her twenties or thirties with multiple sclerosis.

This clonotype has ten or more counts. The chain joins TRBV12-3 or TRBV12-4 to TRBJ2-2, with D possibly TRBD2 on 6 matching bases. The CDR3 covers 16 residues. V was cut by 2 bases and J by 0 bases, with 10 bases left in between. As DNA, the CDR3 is TGTGCCAGCAGTTTACTTCCGGGGGCGAACACCGGGGAGCTGTTTTTT. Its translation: CASSLLPGANTGELFF.

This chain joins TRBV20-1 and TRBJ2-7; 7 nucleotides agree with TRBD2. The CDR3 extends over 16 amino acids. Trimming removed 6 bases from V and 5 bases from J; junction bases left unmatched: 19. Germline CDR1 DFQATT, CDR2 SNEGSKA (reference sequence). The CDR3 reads CSAPTGGANPEDEQYF. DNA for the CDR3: TGCAGTGCCCCCACGGGGGGAGCGAACCCTGAGGACGAGCAGTACTTC.

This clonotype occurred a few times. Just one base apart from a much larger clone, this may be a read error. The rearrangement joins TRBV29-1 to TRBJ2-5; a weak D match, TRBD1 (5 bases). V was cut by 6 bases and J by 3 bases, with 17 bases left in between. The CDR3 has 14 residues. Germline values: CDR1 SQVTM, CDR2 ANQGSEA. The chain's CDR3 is CSVPGRCREETQYF. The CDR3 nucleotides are TGCAGCGTCCCCGGTAGGTGCAGGGAAGAGACCCAGTACTTC.

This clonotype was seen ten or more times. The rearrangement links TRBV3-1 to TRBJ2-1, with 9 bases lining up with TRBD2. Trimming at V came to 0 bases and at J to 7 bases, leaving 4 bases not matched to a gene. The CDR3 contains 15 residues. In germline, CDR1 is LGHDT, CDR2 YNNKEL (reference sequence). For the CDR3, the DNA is TGTGCCAGCAGCCAAGAAGCGGGAGGACCGAATGAGCAGTTCTTC. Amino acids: CASSQEAGGPNEQFF.

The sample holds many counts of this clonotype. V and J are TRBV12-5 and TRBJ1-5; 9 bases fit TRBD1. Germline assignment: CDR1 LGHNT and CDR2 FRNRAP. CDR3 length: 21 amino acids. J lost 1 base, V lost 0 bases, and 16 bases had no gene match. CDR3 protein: CASGLVQRWSEGTGSNQPQHF. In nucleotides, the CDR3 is TGTGCTAGTGGTTTGGTACAGAGGTGGAGTGAGGGGACAGGGAGCAATCAGCCCCAGCATTTT.

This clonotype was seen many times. Here the CDR3 DNA reads TGCAGTGCGAGGAAGCGGGTAGGACATGAGCAGTTCTTC. Protein sequence: CSARKRVGHEQFF. The chain combines TRBV20-1 with TRBJ2-1; perhaps TRBD2 as D (6 bases). The CDR3 extends over 13 amino acids. Per the germline V gene, CDR1 is DFQATT and CDR2 is SNEGSKA (reference sequence). V dropped 6 bases and J dropped 8 bases, with 17 bases sitting between them.

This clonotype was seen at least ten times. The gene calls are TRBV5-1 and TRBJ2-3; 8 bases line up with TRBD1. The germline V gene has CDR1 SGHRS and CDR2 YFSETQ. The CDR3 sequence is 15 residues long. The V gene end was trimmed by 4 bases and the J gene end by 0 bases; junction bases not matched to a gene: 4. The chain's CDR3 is CASSKDRASTDTQYF. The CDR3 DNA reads TGCGCCAGCAGCAAGGACAGGGCAAGCACAGATACGCAGTATTTT.

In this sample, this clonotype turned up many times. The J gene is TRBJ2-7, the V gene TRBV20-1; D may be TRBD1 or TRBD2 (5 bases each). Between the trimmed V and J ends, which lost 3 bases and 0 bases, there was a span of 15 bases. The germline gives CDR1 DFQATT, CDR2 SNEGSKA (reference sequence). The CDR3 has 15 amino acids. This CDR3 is CSASDGGRSSYEQYF. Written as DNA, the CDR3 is TGCAGTGCTAGTGATGGGGGAAGGTCCTCCTACGAGCAGTACTTC.

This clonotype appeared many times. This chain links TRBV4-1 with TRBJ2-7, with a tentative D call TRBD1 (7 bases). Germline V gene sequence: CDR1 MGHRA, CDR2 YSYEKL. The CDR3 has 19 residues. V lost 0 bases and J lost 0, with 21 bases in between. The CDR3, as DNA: TGCGCCAGCAGCCAAGAGAGTCTCAGGGGGGACTCGAACTCCTACGAGCAGTACTTC. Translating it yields CASSQESLRGDSNSYEQYF.

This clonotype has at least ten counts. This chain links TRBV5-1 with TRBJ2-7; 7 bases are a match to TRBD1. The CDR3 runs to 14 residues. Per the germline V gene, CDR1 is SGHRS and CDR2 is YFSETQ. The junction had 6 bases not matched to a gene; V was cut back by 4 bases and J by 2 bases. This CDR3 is CASSRDSGPYEQYF. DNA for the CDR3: TGCGCCAGCAGCCGGGACAGTGGGCCCTACGAGCAGTACTTC.

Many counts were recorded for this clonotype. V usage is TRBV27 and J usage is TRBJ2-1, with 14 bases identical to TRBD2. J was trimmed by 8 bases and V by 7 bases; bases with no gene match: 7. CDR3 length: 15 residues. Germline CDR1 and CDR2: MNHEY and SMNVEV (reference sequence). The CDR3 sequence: CASKPGLAGVYEQFF. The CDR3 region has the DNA TGTGCCAGCAAACCGGGACTAGCGGGGGTATATGAGCAGTTCTTC.

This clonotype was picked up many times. In DNA, the CDR3 is TGCAGTGCTTCGGTAGCGGGGAGATACGAGCAGTACTTC. This codes for CSASVAGRYEQYF. This chain joins TRBV20-1 and TRBJ2-7, with TRBD2 matching over 8 bases. V lost 5 bases to trimming and J lost 4 bases; unmatched junction nucleotides: 7. The germline gives CDR1 DFQATT, CDR2 SNEGSKA (reference sequence). This CDR3 has 13 residues.

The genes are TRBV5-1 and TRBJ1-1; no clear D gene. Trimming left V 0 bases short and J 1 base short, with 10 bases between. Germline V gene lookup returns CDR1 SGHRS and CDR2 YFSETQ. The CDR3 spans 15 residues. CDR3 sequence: CASSLDGTSNTEAFF. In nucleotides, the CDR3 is TGCGCCAGCAGCTTGGACGGCACCTCGAACACTGAAGCTTTCTTT. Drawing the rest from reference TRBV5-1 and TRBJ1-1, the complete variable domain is KAGVTQTPRYLIKTRGQQVTLSCSPISGHRSVSWYQQTPGQGLQFLFEYFSETQRNKGNFPGRFSGRQFSNSRSEMNVSTLELGDSALYLCASSLDGTSNTEAFFGQGTRLTVV.

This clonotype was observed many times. The CDR3: CSATKGGNEQYF. For the CDR3, the DNA is TGCAGTGCTACGAAGGGGGGGAACGAGCAGTACTTC. The rearrangement uses TRBV20-1 and TRBJ2-7, with D perhaps matching TRBD2 (7 bases). The germline gives CDR1 DFQATT, CDR2 SNEGSKA (reference sequence). The ends were cut back, 4 bases at V and 5 bases at J, with 12 bases in the middle. The CDR3 runs 12 residues.

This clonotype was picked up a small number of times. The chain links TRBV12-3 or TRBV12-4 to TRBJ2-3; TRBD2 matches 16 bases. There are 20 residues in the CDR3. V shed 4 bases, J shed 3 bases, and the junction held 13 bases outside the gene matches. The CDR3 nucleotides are TGTGCCAGCAGTTCAAGCACCGGGACTAGCGGGGGGGTCGGTACAGATACGCAGTATTTT. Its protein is CASSSSTGTSGGVGTDTQYF.

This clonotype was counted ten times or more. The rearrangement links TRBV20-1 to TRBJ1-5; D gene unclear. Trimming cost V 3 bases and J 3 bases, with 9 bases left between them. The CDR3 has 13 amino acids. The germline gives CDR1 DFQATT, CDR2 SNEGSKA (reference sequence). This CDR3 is CSARTVNNQPQHF. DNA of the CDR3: TGCAGTGCTAGGACGGTAAACAATCAGCCCCAGCATTTT.

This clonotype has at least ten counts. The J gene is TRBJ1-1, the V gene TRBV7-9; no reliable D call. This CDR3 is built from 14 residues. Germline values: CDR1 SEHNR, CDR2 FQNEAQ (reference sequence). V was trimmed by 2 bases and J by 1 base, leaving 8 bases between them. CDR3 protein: CASSLPSENTEAFF. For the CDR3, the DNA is TGTGCCAGCAGCTTACCCAGTGAGAACACTGAAGCTTTCTTT.

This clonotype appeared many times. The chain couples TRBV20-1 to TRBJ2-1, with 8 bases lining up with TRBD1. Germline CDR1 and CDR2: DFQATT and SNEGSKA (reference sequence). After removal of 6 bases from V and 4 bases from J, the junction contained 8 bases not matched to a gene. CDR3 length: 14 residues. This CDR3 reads CSAKSGGGYNEQFF. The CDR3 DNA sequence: TGCAGTGCAAAATCAGGGGGCGGTTACAATGAGCAGTTCTTC.

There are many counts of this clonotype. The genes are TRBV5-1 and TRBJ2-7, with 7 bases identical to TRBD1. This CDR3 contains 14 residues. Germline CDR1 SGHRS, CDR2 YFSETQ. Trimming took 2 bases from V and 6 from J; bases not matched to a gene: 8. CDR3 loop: CASSLDGQAAEQYF. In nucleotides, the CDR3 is TGCGCCAGCAGCTTAGATGGACAGGCCGCCGAGCAGTACTTC.

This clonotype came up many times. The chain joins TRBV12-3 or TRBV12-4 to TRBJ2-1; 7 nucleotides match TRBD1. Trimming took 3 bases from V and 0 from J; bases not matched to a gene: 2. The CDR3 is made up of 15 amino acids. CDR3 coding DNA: TGTGCCAGCAGTTTGAGGGACAGCTCCTACAATGAGCAGTTCTTC. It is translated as CASSLRDSSYNEQFF.

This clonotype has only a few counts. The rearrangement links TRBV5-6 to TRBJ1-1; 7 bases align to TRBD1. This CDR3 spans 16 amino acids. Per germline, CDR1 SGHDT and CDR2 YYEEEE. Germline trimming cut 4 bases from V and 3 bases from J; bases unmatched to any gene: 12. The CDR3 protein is CASSVNTGTAHTEAFF. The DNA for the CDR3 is TGTGCCAGCAGCGTGAACACCGGGACAGCCCACACTGAAGCTTTCTTT.